The present T cell receptor beta chain was sequenced within a study of T cells in localized non-small cell lung cancer. The germline gives CDR1 SGDLS, CDR2 YYNGEE. The CDR3 is 15 residues long. Unmatched junction bases numbered 9, after V lost 4 bases and J lost 5 bases. In regard to this clone: The target antigen is unknown.

Generated by immunoSEQ multiplex PCR, the TCRdb table keeps only in-frame clones and is missing some. The sample records 40,000 or so clones, approximately 86% being singletons. Notes on the study in general: Uninvolved neighboring lung showed the greatest T cell clonality, exceeding tumor.

The clonotype originates from a man aged 40 to 70 with stage I lung adenocarcinoma. The V gene is TRBV9, the J gene TRBJ1-3; TRBD1 matches at 7 bases. Sequencing used peripheral blood, obtained before any cancer treatment. This CDR3 reads CASSRDNRGRNTIYF. The CDR3 DNA reads TGTGCCAGCAGCCGTGACAACAGGGGCAGAAACACCATATATTTT.